These 30 T cell receptor beta chains were sequenced from one sample in a study of PD-1 blockade in mismatch repair-deficient tumors. Sequencing was performed with immunoSEQ multiplex PCR; in TCRdb, only in-frame clones are kept and a portion is missing. The sample carries around 100,000 clones, roughly four fifths recorded once. Sequenced here: peripheral blood, sampled approximately 8 months after starting pembrolizumab. These receptors all come from an adult with mismatch repair-deficient cancer.

The chain joins TRBV28 to TRBJ2-1, with a tentative D call TRBD2 (5 bases). The germline gives CDR1 MDHEN, CDR2 SYDVKM. Trimming removed 8 bases from V and 0 bases from J, with 14 bases in between. The CDR3 loop spans 15 amino acids. CDR3 coding DNA: TGTGCCAGCGCCAGCGGTGAACACTCCTACAATGAGCAGTTCTTC. Its protein product is CASASGEHSYNEQFF. The full variable domain, rest sourced from reference TRBV28 and TRBJ2-1, is DVKVTQSSRYLVKRTGEKVFLECVQDMDHENMFWYRQDPGLGLRLIYFSYDVKMKEKGDIPEGYSVSREKKERFSLILESASTNQTSMYLCASASGEHSYNEQFFGPGTRLTVL.

This chain uses TRBV14 with TRBJ2-7; 8 bases line up with TRBD2. Germline values: CDR1 SGHDN, CDR2 FVKESK. The CDR3 covers 14 residues. The trim removed 3 bases at V and 0 bases at J, leaving 1 base unmatched. Here the CDR3 DNA reads TGTGCCAGCAGCCAGACTAGCGCCTCCTACGAGCAGTACTTC. The encoded protein is CASSQTSASYEQYF.

This clone has only one observation. This chain joins TRBV11-2 and TRBJ2-7, with 8 nucleotides matching TRBD1. The CDR3 length is 15 residues. Trimming removed 0 bases from V and 3 bases from J; junction bases left unmatched: 4. CDR1 is SGHAT and CDR2 is FQNNGV in the germline V gene. In DNA form, the CDR3 reads TGTGCCAGCAGCTTAGATCGGGACAGGATCTACGAGCAGTACTTC. It yields the protein CASSLDRDRIYEQYF.

This chain links TRBV6-6 with TRBJ2-1, with D maybe TRBD2 (5 bases). The CDR3 totals 12 residues. The germline CDR1 and CDR2 sequences are MNHNY and SVGAGI (reference sequence). Trimming cost V 0 bases and J 15 bases, with 12 bases left between them. The CDR3 is CASSYSQDWLFF. For the CDR3, the DNA is TGTGCCAGCAGTTACTCCCAGGACTGGCTGTTCTTC.

This chain connects TRBV4-3 to TRBJ1-1; D remains ambiguous. The CDR3 loop spans 14 amino acids. The V gene's germline CDR1 is LGHNA and CDR2 YSLEER. The V end lost 3 bases, the J end lost 6 bases, and 14 bases lay between the germline ends. The chain's CDR3 is CASSQGLPTAEAFF. The CDR3, as DNA: TGCGCCAGCAGCCAGGGTCTCCCTACGGCTGAAGCTTTCTTT.

A single count supports this clone. This chain joins TRBV19 and TRBJ1-5; possible D gene TRBD1, 5 bases. From germline, CDR1 is LNHDA and CDR2 SQIVND (reference sequence). The germline V and J ends were trimmed by 1 base and 1 base, with 8 bases remaining between them. CDR3 length equals 15 residues. The CDR3 bases are TGTGCCAGTAGTATAGGGGGGTTAAGCAATCAGCCCCAGCATTTT. Its translation: CASSIGGLSNQPQHF.

Written as DNA, the CDR3 is TGTGCCAGCAGCACCAGAAGGGGGGACTCCTACGAGCAGTACTTC. This sequence encodes CASSTRRGDSYEQYF. V gene TRBV5-4 combines with J gene TRBJ2-7, with D perhaps assigned TRBD1 or TRBD2 (6 bases each). Trimming removed 4 bases from V and 0 bases from J, with 14 bases in between. Germline V gives CDR1 SGHNT, CDR2 YYREEE (reference sequence). The CDR3 spans 15 residues.

This chain connects TRBV19 to TRBJ2-6, with 7 bases matching TRBD1. Germline CDR1 LNHDA, CDR2 SQIVND (reference sequence). Losses at the gene ends were 4 bases for V and 0 bases for J; bases not matched to a gene: 9. The CDR3 is made up of 18 amino acids. CDR3 coding DNA: TGTGCCAGTAGTAACTGGGACAGCACGTTCTCTGGGGCCAACGTCCTGACTTTC. It is translated as CASSNWDSTFSGANVLTF.

The chain links TRBV4-1 to TRBJ1-4; 12 bases agree with TRBD1. CDR1 is MGHRA and CDR2 is YSYEKL in the germline V gene. CDR3 size: 15 residues. V shed 4 bases and J 14 bases; nucleotides not matched to a gene: 11. The CDR3 DNA is TGCGCCAGCAGCCCGTCGGGACAGGGGGCAGATAGTCTGTTTTTT. It is translated as CASSPSGQGADSLFF.

V gene TRBV11-2 combines with J gene TRBJ2-1, with TRBD2 identical over 7 bases. With V trimmed by 5 bases and J by 7 bases, 14 bases remained unmatched. The germline CDR1 and CDR2 sequences are SGHAT and FQNNGV. CDR3 length: 16 residues. The CDR3 loop reads CASSPRGAGTGNEQFF. The CDR3 region has the DNA TGTGCCAGCAGCCCCCGGGGAGCGGGAACCGGGAATGAGCAGTTCTTC.

The chain links TRBV4-2 to TRBJ1-1, with 7 bases that match TRBD1. Germline trimming cut 3 bases from V and 4 bases from J; bases unmatched to any gene: 5. The CDR3 totals 14 residues. Germline V gives CDR1 LGHNA, CDR2 YNFKEQ. The CDR3 is CASSQRTGVTEAFF. DNA for the CDR3: TGTGCCAGCAGCCAGAGAACAGGGGTCACTGAAGCTTTCTTT.

V usage is TRBV11-2 and J usage is TRBJ1-1; weak D call: TRBD1 (5 bases). This CDR3 region has 15 residues. Germline loops: CDR1 SGHAT, CDR2 FQNNGV. The ends were cut back, 4 bases at V and 6 bases at J, with 18 bases in the middle. Written as DNA, the CDR3 is TGTGCCAGCAGCTCGATTCAGGGTAAACAGGCTGAAGCTTTCTTT. Its translation is CASSSIQGKQAEAFF.

The count of this clone is one. The CDR3 loop reads CASSLETQYF. The CDR3 DNA reads as TGTGCCAGCAGCTTAGAGACCCAGTACTTC. The genes are TRBV5-8 and TRBJ2-5; D is ambiguous. CDR1 is SGHTS and CDR2 is YDEGEE in the germline V gene. The CDR3 is made up of 10 amino acids. V lost 2 bases, J lost 4 bases, and 0 bases lay in between.

The CDR3 sequence is CSGRIPGYEKLFF. The CDR3 DNA is TGCAGCGGTAGAATCCCGGGATATGAAAAACTGTTTTTT. V and J are TRBV29-1 and TRBJ1-4; D uncertain. The CDR3 extends over 13 amino acids. Trimming removed 7 bases at V and 6 bases at J, with 15 bases between. The germline gives CDR1 SQVTM, CDR2 ANQGSEA.

The rearrangement links TRBV19 to TRBJ1-2; D is unresolved. The CDR3 is 12 residues long. The V end lost 7 bases, the J end lost 5 bases, and 11 bases lay between the germline ends. Looked up from germline, CDR1 is LNHDA and CDR2 is SQIVND (reference sequence). CDR3 sequence reads: CASTRLGYGYTF. CDR3 nucleotides: TGTGCCAGTACCCGCCTAGGGTATGGCTACACCTTC.

The V call is TRBV2, the J call TRBJ2-3, with D uncertain. The CDR3 spans 15 residues. The V gene lost 1 base and the J gene lost 5 bases, with 13 bases spanning the gap. CDR1 and CDR2 (germline): SNHLY, FYNNEI. CDR3 nucleotides: TGTGCCAGCAGTGAAGAGGCAGGATCAGGAGATACGCAGTATTTT. As protein: CASSEEAGSGDTQYF.

The chain carries TRBV19 and TRBJ1-1; 10 bases are a match to TRBD1. The germline gives CDR1 LNHDA, CDR2 SQIVND (reference sequence). Unmatched junction bases numbered 6, after V lost 5 bases and J lost 6 bases. The CDR3 extends over 14 amino acids. CDR3 amino acids: CASSLTDRGAEAFF. The CDR3 bases are TGTGCCAGTAGTCTCACGGACAGGGGGGCTGAAGCTTTCTTT.

This chain uses TRBV9 with TRBJ2-7; 9 nucleotides line up with TRBD1. The V segment lost 3 bases and the J segment 4 bases; nucleotides outside the gene matches: 17. Per germline, CDR1 SGDLS and CDR2 YYNGEE. There are 18 residues in the CDR3. CDR3 protein: CASSARPGQGVRGYEQYF. The CDR3 region has the DNA TGTGCCAGCAGCGCTCGACCGGGACAGGGTGTAAGGGGATACGAGCAGTACTTC. Full variable domain (missing parts from reference TRBV9 and TRBJ2-7): DSGVTQTPKHLITATGQRVTLRCSPRSGDLSVYWYQQSLDQGLQFLIQYYNGEERAKGNILERFSAQQFPDLHSELNLSSLELGDSALYFCASSARPGQGVRGYEQYFGPGTRLTVT.

The gene calls are TRBV4-3 and TRBJ2-4; D is undetermined. Germline loops: CDR1 LGHNA, CDR2 YSLEER. The CDR3 has 16 amino acids. Trimming removed 0 bases from V and 8 bases from J, with 17 bases in between. This chain's CDR3 is CASSQEVGVVRHIQYF. The CDR3 DNA sequence: TGCGCCAGCAGCCAAGAAGTTGGGGTCGTCAGGCACATTCAGTACTTC.

The chain is built from TRBV5-1 and TRBJ2-7, with D perhaps matching TRBD1 or TRBD2 (5 bases each). Germline V gene sequence: CDR1 SGHRS, CDR2 YFSETQ. The CDR3 spans 16 residues. V was shortened by 4 bases and J by 2 bases, with 19 bases between the two germline ends. CDR3 loop: CASSLSISGTAYEQYF. The CDR3 coding sequence is TGCGCCAGCAGCCTAAGTATCTCCGGGACGGCCTACGAGCAGTACTTC. The complete variable domain, with remaining parts taken from reference TRBV5-1 and TRBJ2-7, reads KAGVTQTPRYLIKTRGQQVTLSCSPISGHRSVSWYQQTPGQGLQFLFEYFSETQRNKGNFPGRFSGRQFSNSRSEMNVSTLELGDSALYLCASSLSISGTAYEQYFGPGTRLTVT.

The chain uses TRBV5-4 and TRBJ2-7; the D is unclear. The CDR3 length is 15 residues. CDR1 is SGHNT and CDR2 is YYREEE in the germline V gene (reference sequence). Between the trimmed V and J ends, which lost 5 bases and 5 bases, there was a span of 20 bases. This CDR3 reads CASRPHSKLIDEQYF. The CDR3 bases are TGTGCCAGCAGGCCCCACAGTAAGCTGATCGACGAGCAGTACTTC. Supplemented by reference TRBV5-4 and TRBJ2-7, the full variable domain reads ETGVTQSPTHLIKTRGQQVTLRCSSQSGHNTVSWYQQALGQGPQFIFQYYREEENGRGNFPPRFSGLQFPNYSSELNVNALELDDSALYLCASRPHSKLIDEQYFGPGTRLTVT.

The CDR3 DNA is TGCGCCAGCAGCCAAGATTGGGTACCCACAGATACGCAGTATTTT. Protein sequence: CASSQDWVPTDTQYF. The chain carries TRBV4-3 and TRBJ2-3; D unresolved. CDR1 and CDR2 (germline): LGHNA, YSLEER. This CDR3 region has 15 residues. V dropped 0 bases and J dropped 2 bases, with 9 bases sitting between them.

The chain has TRBV28 and TRBJ2-7, with a weak D call TRBD2 (6 bases). Germline V gene sequence: CDR1 MDHEN, CDR2 SYDVKM. Trimming took 1 base from V and 0 from J, leaving 10 bases between them. The CDR3 length is 15 residues. The CDR3 region is CASSLLGLGSYEQYF. CDR3 nucleotide sequence: TGTGCCAGCAGTTTATTGGGACTGGGCTCCTACGAGCAGTACTTC.

The chain combines TRBV11-1 with TRBJ2-2, with 10 bases fitting TRBD1. The CDR3 consists of 16 residues. The germline CDR1 and CDR2 sequences are SGHAT and FQDESV (reference sequence). Germline trimming cut 6 bases from V and 1 base from J; bases unmatched to any gene: 5. The CDR3 DNA follows: TGTGCCAGCAGAAGGGGGGACAGGGGGAACACCGGGGAGCTGTTTTTT. It codes for CASRRGDRGNTGELFF.

The chain carries TRBV20-1 and TRBJ1-3; D is undetermined. The CDR3 contains 11 residues. V was trimmed by 1 base and J by 6 bases, leaving 4 bases between them. CDR1 is DFQATT, CDR2 SNEGSKA, per germline (reference sequence). In nucleotides, the CDR3 is TGCAGTGCTAGAGCTGAAAACACCATATATTTT. Amino acids: CSARAENTIYF.

J is TRBJ2-3 and V is TRBV5-1; TRBD1 matches at 8 bases. The CDR3 is 14 residues long. The ends lost 4 bases at V and 3 bases at J; junction bases unmatched: 4. Germline lookup yields CDR1 SGHRS and CDR2 YFSETQ. CDR3 sequence: CASSTGQGTDTQYF. In nucleotides, the CDR3 is TGCGCCAGCAGCACCGGACAGGGTACAGATACGCAGTATTTT.

This clone was picked up a small number of times. The chain has TRBV5-4 and TRBJ2-4; weak D call: TRBD1 (7 bases). This CDR3 has 16 residues. V was pared by 0 bases and J by 4 bases, with 14 bases between. Germline V lookup: CDR1 SGHNT, CDR2 YYREEE (reference sequence). The CDR3 nucleotides read TGTGCCAGCAGCTTGGACGCTCCAGGGGGGAAAAACATTCAGTACTTC. This codes for CASSLDAPGGKNIQYF.

Worth noting for this clone: An end of the junction differs from the germline gene, which may be a read error. The genes are TRBV5-8 and TRBJ1-2; 11 bases agree with TRBD1. The CDR3 runs 16 residues. Germline V gives CDR1 SGHTS, CDR2 YDEGEE. In nucleotides, the CDR3 is TGCGCCAGCAGCCAAGACTTTGGGACAGGGGGTTCTGGCTACACCTTC. Amino acids: CASSQDFGTGGSGYTF.

This clone was detected only once. The chain couples TRBV19 to TRBJ1-1; no definite D call. V dropped 3 bases and J dropped 0 bases, with 8 bases sitting between them. Germline V lookup: CDR1 LNHDA, CDR2 SQIVND (reference sequence). This CDR3 region has 14 residues. CDR3 coding DNA: TGTGCCAGTAGTATCGGGGATTTGAACACTGAAGCTTTCTTT. Amino acid sequence: CASSIGDLNTEAFF.

The CDR3 region is CASTETGTAGELFF. The CDR3 DNA sequence: TGTGCCAGTACGGAGACAGGGACCGCCGGGGAGCTGTTTTTT. This chain uses TRBV19 with TRBJ2-2, with 7 bases identical to TRBD1. CDR1 is LNHDA, CDR2 SQIVND, per germline (reference sequence). The CDR3 is 14 amino acids. Trimming cost V 7 bases and J 6 bases; bases outside gene matches: 8.